The 22 T cell receptor beta chains below were found in one sample sequenced in a study of T cell responses to AZD1222 COVID-19 vaccine. Clones were sequenced by immunoSEQ multiplex PCR, and TCRdb holds only the in-frame ones, with some missing. In the table there are roughly 110,000 clones, 90% of which are singletons. The source material was peripheral blood, sampled on day 0 of AZD1222 vaccination. All receptors derive from an adult in good health.

V and J are TRBV4-3 and TRBJ2-1; unclear D gene. The CDR3 contains 15 residues. V gave up 0 bases and J gave up 9 bases, with 15 bases separating them. The germline V gene encodes CDR1 LGHNA and CDR2 YSLEER. CDR3 bases: TGCGCCAGCAGCCAAGAATACCGAACCCTGGGTGAGCAGTTCTTC. Protein sequence: CASSQEYRTLGEQFF.

The V gene is TRBV19, the J gene TRBJ2-2, with 7 bases fitting TRBD1. This CDR3 comprises 15 residues. Trimming removed 5 bases from V and 1 base from J; junction bases left unmatched: 4. Per germline, CDR1 LNHDA and CDR2 SQIVND (reference sequence). CDR3: CASSSRDRNTGELFF. CDR3 coding DNA: TGTGCCAGTAGTTCCCGGGACAGGAACACCGGGGAGCTGTTTTTT.

The V call is TRBV10-3, the J call TRBJ1-5; D is perhaps TRBD1 (5 bases). This CDR3 comprises 14 residues. The V gene lost 10 bases and the J gene lost 3 bases, with 16 bases spanning the gap. Germline CDR1 ENHRY, CDR2 SYGVKD. The CDR3 is CATTGGNDNQPQHF. Here the CDR3 DNA reads TGTGCCACCACGGGGGGGAATGACAATCAGCCCCAGCATTTT.

This chain uses TRBV11-1 with TRBJ2-3; TRBD2 matches at 9 bases. The CDR3 runs to 15 residues. CDR1 is SGHAT and CDR2 is FQDESV in the germline V gene (reference sequence). V dropped 2 bases and J dropped 6; count of bases not matched to a gene: 6. CDR3 sequence: CASSLSSGAWDTQYF. As DNA, the CDR3 is TGTGCCAGCAGCTTATCTAGCGGGGCCTGGGATACGCAGTATTTT.

This chain connects TRBV27 to TRBJ2-3; D not resolved. The CDR3 totals 11 residues. CDR1 and CDR2 (germline): MNHEY, SMNVEV (reference sequence). Deletions cut 7 bases from V and 6 bases from J, with 8 bases between. CDR3 sequence reads: CASTQFDTQYF. In nucleotides, the CDR3 is TGTGCCAGCACACAGTTTGATACGCAGTATTTT.

This chain links TRBV5-8 with TRBJ1-2; D may be TRBD1 (5 bases). Germline V gives CDR1 SGHTS, CDR2 YDEGEE. The CDR3 loop spans 12 amino acids. V gave up 5 bases and J gave up 4 bases, with 9 bases separating them. The CDR3 nucleotides read TGTGCCAGCAGGGGGGTTACCTATGGCTACACCTTC. Residues: CASRGVTYGYTF. Supplemented by reference TRBV5-8 and TRBJ1-2, the full variable domain reads EAGVTQSPTHLIKTRGQQATLRCSPISGHTSVYWYQQALGLGLQFLLWYDEGEERNRGNFPPRFSGRQFPNYSSELNVNALELEDSALYLCASRGVTYGYTFGSGTRLTVV.

The J gene is TRBJ1-1, the V gene TRBV7-9; 7 bases agree with TRBD1. V was pared by 3 bases and J by 1 base, with 2 bases of the junction left unmatched. The length of the CDR3 is 14 residues. Germline V CDR1 and CDR2: SEHNR, FQNEAQ (reference sequence). CDR3 in DNA: TGTGCCAGCAGCTTCGACAGGGCGAACACTGAAGCTTTCTTT. Translation: CASSFDRANTEAFF.

This clone was seen more than once but under ten times. The rearrangement uses TRBV5-4 and TRBJ2-7; maybe TRBD1 (7 bases). Per germline, CDR1 SGHNT and CDR2 YYREEE (reference sequence). This CDR3 has 14 amino acids. Trimming cost V 0 bases and J 4 bases, with 11 bases left between them. Written as DNA, the CDR3 is TGTGCCAGCAGCTTGGAACAGGGGAGGTACGAGCAGTACTTC. Translating gives CASSLEQGRYEQYF.

The CDR3 loop reads CASSPTGGNNSPLHF. The DNA of the CDR3 is TGTGCCAGCAGCCCGACGGGGGGGAACAATTCACCCCTCCACTTT. V usage is TRBV27 and J usage is TRBJ1-6; a weak D match, TRBD1 (5 bases). Germline V gene sequence: CDR1 MNHEY, CDR2 SMNVEV (reference sequence). This CDR3 has 15 residues. V was clipped by 6 bases and J by 7 bases, with 16 bases between them.

This chain links TRBV5-1 with TRBJ1-1, with TRBD1 matching over 7 bases. The CDR3 spans 14 residues. The ends lost 1 base at V and 3 bases at J; junction bases unmatched: 3. Germline CDR1 SGHRS, CDR2 YFSETQ. CDR3 protein: CASSLRGQDTEAFF. The DNA of the CDR3 is TGCGCCAGCAGCTTGAGGGGGCAGGACACTGAAGCTTTCTTT.

This clone has a handful of counts. The chain combines TRBV4-1 with TRBJ1-6, with 7 nucleotides matching TRBD1. Germline CDR1 reads MGHRA; CDR2 reads YSYEKL. CDR3 length: 15 amino acids. The V gene end was trimmed by 0 bases and the J gene end by 8 bases; junction bases not matched to a gene: 4. The CDR3 is CASSQDTGDYSPLHF. The CDR3 DNA is TGCGCCAGCAGCCAAGACACAGGGGATTATTCACCCCTCCACTTT.

This clone was seen only once. The chain employs TRBV29-1 and TRBJ2-7; 10 bases line up with TRBD2. V dropped 2 bases and J dropped 5; count of bases not matched to a gene: 6. This CDR3 has 14 amino acids. Germline V gene lookup returns CDR1 SQVTM and CDR2 ANQGSEA. The chain's CDR3 is CSVELAGGWNEQYF. The CDR3 DNA is TGCAGCGTTGAATTAGCGGGAGGATGGAACGAGCAGTACTTC.

The chain recombines TRBV5-1 with TRBJ2-1; TRBD1 matches 8 bases. Germline trimming cut 2 bases from V and 5 bases from J; bases unmatched to any gene: 15. This CDR3 is 18 amino acids long. Germline V gene lookup returns CDR1 SGHRS and CDR2 YFSETQ. The DNA of the CDR3 is TGCGCCAGCAGCTTTTCCAGGGGGCCCCCGACAATTGACAATGAGCAGTTCTTC. As protein: CASSFSRGPPTIDNEQFF.

This clone was counted only a few times. This chain connects TRBV19 to TRBJ1-1; TRBD1 might be the D (6 bases). CDR3 length: 16 amino acids. Trimming removed 5 bases at V and 5 bases at J, with 21 bases between. Germline-derived CDR1 and CDR2 are LNHDA and SQIVND (reference sequence). Written as DNA, the CDR3 is TGTGCCAGTAGTGGCCCCGGGGGGGGGCTTAGGACTGAAGCTTTCTTT. Its translation: CASSGPGGGLRTEAFF.

The V gene is TRBV11-2, the J gene TRBJ1-2; TRBD1 matches 7 bases. Per germline, CDR1 SGHAT and CDR2 FQNNGV. The CDR3 loop spans 12 amino acids. Unmatched junction bases numbered 0, after V lost 2 bases and J lost 6 bases. The CDR3 here is CASSLTGDGYTF. Here the CDR3 DNA reads TGTGCCAGCAGCTTAACAGGGGATGGCTACACCTTC.

This clone was counted at least ten times. The rearrangement links TRBV19 to TRBJ1-4; D is unresolved. Germline V CDR1 and CDR2: LNHDA, SQIVND (reference sequence). The CDR3 has 14 amino acids. The ends were cut back, 8 bases at V and 7 bases at J, with 17 bases in the middle. CDR3 DNA sequence: TGTGCCAGTTCCGGCTTAGGGCTAGGTGAAAAACTGTTTTTT. It encodes CASSGLGLGEKLFF.

This clone was seen a single time. V is TRBV10-3 and J is TRBJ2-1; 10 bases agree with TRBD2. J was trimmed by 7 bases and V by 8 bases; bases with no gene match: 5. The CDR3 extends over 13 amino acids. Germline lookup yields CDR1 ENHRY and CDR2 SYGVKD. In DNA, the CDR3 is TGTGCCATCCAGGGACTAGCGCCGAATGAGCAGTTCTTC. Its protein is CAIQGLAPNEQFF.

The chain uses TRBV18 and TRBJ1-1, with a tentative D call TRBD1 (5 bases). In germline, CDR1 is KGHSH, CDR2 LQKENI. V lost 3 bases, J lost 0 bases, and 11 bases lay in between. There are 15 residues in the CDR3. CDR3 sequence (DNA): TGTGCCAGCTCACCCCAAGCAGGGCTGAACACTGAAGCTTTCTTT. Its protein is CASSPQAGLNTEAFF.

The chain couples TRBV19 to TRBJ1-5; weak D call: TRBD1 (5 bases). V was pared by 2 bases and J by 5 bases, with 13 bases between. Germline V CDR1 and CDR2: LNHDA, SQIVND (reference sequence). This CDR3 is 15 amino acids long. The CDR3 DNA sequence: TGTGCCAGTAGTATAACCAGGGAGGTCTATCAGCCCCAGCATTTT. This codes for CASSITREVYQPQHF.

This clone has only one observation. This chain joins TRBV12-3 or TRBV12-4 and TRBJ1-2; 9 bases fit TRBD1. After removal of 6 bases from V and 6 bases from J, the junction contained 5 bases not matched to a gene. This CDR3 is 13 amino acids long. The CDR3: CASRPGTGNGYTF. CDR3 DNA sequence: TGTGCCAGCAGACCAGGGACAGGGAATGGCTACACCTTC.

The chain uses TRBV4-1 and TRBJ2-7; D ambiguous. Germline assignment: CDR1 MGHRA and CDR2 YSYEKL. The CDR3 spans 12 residues. Trimming removed 6 bases from V and 1 base from J, with 7 bases in between. The CDR3 loop is CASRSDSYEQYF. CDR3 coding DNA: TGCGCCAGCAGGTCGGATTCCTACGAGCAGTACTTC.

V and J are TRBV18 and TRBJ1-5; D unresolved. The CDR3 covers 13 residues. CDR1 is KGHSH and CDR2 is LQKENI in the germline V gene. V lost 5 bases and J lost 2, with 7 bases in between. CDR3 protein: CASSSGGNQPQHF. The CDR3 DNA follows: TGTGCCAGCTCATCGGGCGGCAATCAGCCCCAGCATTTT.